This entry lists 17 T cell receptor beta chains sequenced from one sample in a study of CD8+ T cells in alopecia areata. Treatment denoted: oral pan-JAK inhibitor, 5-10 mg twice daily. Extraction of RNA preceded its reverse transcription into cDNA, which served as the sequencing template. Assay: immunoSEQ multiplex PCR; the TCRdb copy retains only in-frame clones and omits some. The data show about 200,000 clones, around two fifths seen once. The sequenced sample was CD4+ T cells sorted from blood, obtained between weeks 30 and 35, from a patient treated with tofacitinib. These receptor sequences come from a human donor with alopecia areata.

The chain links TRBV7-2 to TRBJ2-1, with D perhaps being TRBD1 or TRBD2 (5 bases each). Germline-derived CDR1 and CDR2 are SGHTA and FQGNSA. The CDR3 has 14 residues. V lost 8 bases and J lost 5, with 16 bases in between. The DNA of the CDR3 is TGTGCCAGCGGGGGACGGAGTGGAGACAATGAGCAGTTCTTC. Protein sequence: CASGGRSGDNEQFF. The full variable domain, its missing parts supplied by reference TRBV7-2 and TRBJ2-1, is GAGVSQSPSNKVTEKGKDVELRCDPISGHTALYWYRQSLGQGLEFLIYFQGNSAPDKSGLPSDRFSAERTGGSVSTLTIQRTQQEDSAVYLCASGGRSGDNEQFFGPGTRLTVL.

The sample holds a few counts of this clone. Germline is not matched at one junction end, which may reflect a read error. The chain carries TRBV6-1 and TRBJ2-1; 11 nucleotides agree with TRBD2. The CDR3 is 15 amino acids. CDR1 is MNHNS and CDR2 is SASEGT in the germline V gene. The CDR3 is CASSDLRTSGYGEVF. The CDR3 DNA sequence: TGTGCCAGCAGTGACCTCCGGACTAGCGGGTACGGTGAGGTCTTC.

This clone was detected only a few times. The chain combines TRBV11-2 with TRBJ2-7, with a weak D call TRBD2 (5 bases). V lost 6 bases, J lost 1 base, and 13 bases lay in between. CDR3 size: 14 residues. CDR1 is SGHAT and CDR2 is FQNNGV in the germline V gene. The CDR3, as DNA: TGTGCCAGCAGAGGATACAGAGGGTCCTACGAGCAGTACTTC. This encodes CASRGYRGSYEQYF.

V and J are TRBV29-1 and TRBJ1-5; D possibly corresponds to TRBD1 (5 bases). CDR1 is SQVTM and CDR2 is ANQGSEA in the germline V gene. The CDR3 spans 13 residues. V dropped 3 bases and J dropped 0 bases, with 6 bases sitting between them. CDR3 nucleotide sequence: TGCAGCGTTGAGACAGATAGCAATCAGCCCCAGCATTTT. Translation gives CSVETDSNQPQHF.

As concerns this clone: Other DNA variants within this sample encode the same CDR3. This chain joins TRBV29-1 and TRBJ1-1, with D possibly being TRBD1 (5 bases). CDR3 length equals 12 residues. Trimming pared 4 bases from V and 1 base from J, leaving 7 bases between. The germline CDR1 and CDR2 sequences are SQVTM and ANQGSEA. The CDR3 protein is CSVAQGNTEAFF. The CDR3 coding sequence is TGCAGCGTTGCCCAGGGGAACACTGAAGCTTTCTTT.

V usage is TRBV11-2 and J usage is TRBJ2-7; TRBD1 or TRBD2 may be the D gene (5 bases each). The CDR3 has 15 amino acids. Germline CDR1 reads SGHAT; CDR2 reads FQNNGV. V was cut by 5 bases and J by 0 bases, with 14 bases left in between. CDR3 coding DNA: TGTGCCAGCAGCATCCCGGGACGCAGCTCCTACGAGCAGTACTTC. This encodes CASSIPGRSSYEQYF.

The V call is TRBV4-1, the J call TRBJ1-1; 7 bases match TRBD1. This CDR3 is built from 15 residues. V shed 4 bases, J shed 1 base, and the junction held 6 bases outside the gene matches. The germline gives CDR1 MGHRA, CDR2 YSYEKL. The CDR3 here is CASSPRQGRNTEAFF. The DNA for the CDR3 is TGCGCCAGCAGCCCCCGACAGGGCAGGAACACTGAAGCTTTCTTT.

The chain has TRBV25-1 and TRBJ2-1, with 7 bases that match TRBD2. The CDR3 length is 14 residues. J was trimmed by 11 bases and V by 3 bases; bases with no gene match: 10. Germline lookup yields CDR1 MGHDK and CDR2 SYGVNS. CDR3 sequence (DNA): TGTGCCAGCAGTGATCAAGGGGTGACTAGCAAGCAGTTCTTC. Protein: CASSDQGVTSKQFF.

This chain joins TRBV29-1 and TRBJ2-5, with no clear D. The CDR3 extends over 12 amino acids. Trimming took off 6 bases at V and 5 bases at J, with 13 bases between the two ends. Germline V gene data show CDR1 as SQVTM and CDR2 as ANQGSEA. The CDR3 nucleotides are TGCAGCGTGAGGACCCAAGGGGAGACCCAGTACTTC. Translated, it gives CSVRTQGETQYF.

This chain joins TRBV29-1 and TRBJ1-4; D is ambiguous. Germline lookup yields CDR1 SQVTM and CDR2 ANQGSEA. The CDR3 covers 13 residues. Trimming cost V 6 bases and J 5 bases, with 13 bases left between them. The chain's CDR3 is CSVMMPLNEKLFF. The CDR3 DNA is TGCAGCGTGATGATGCCTCTGAATGAAAAACTGTTTTTT. Full variable domain (missing parts from reference TRBV29-1 and TRBJ1-4): SAVISQKPSRDICQRGTSLTIQCQVDSQVTMMFWYRQQPGQSLTLIATANQGSEATYESGFVIDKFPISRPNLTFSTLTVSNMSPEDSSIYLCSVMMPLNEKLFFGSGTQLSVL.

V and J are TRBV6-6 and TRBJ2-7; D remains unclear. Trimming left V 3 bases short and J 0 bases short, with 6 bases between. The CDR3 extends over 13 amino acids. Germline values: CDR1 MNHNY, CDR2 SVGAGI (reference sequence). CDR3 in amino acids: CASSYGDSYEQYF. The CDR3 region has the DNA TGTGCCAGCAGTTATGGTGACTCCTACGAGCAGTACTTC.

Worth noting for this clone: Other DNA sequences in this specimen translate into the identical CDR3. The CDR3 DNA follows: TGTGCCAGCTCACCAGGGGAGACCCAGTACTTC. Translated, it gives CASSPGETQYF. The chain combines TRBV18 with TRBJ2-5; D gene uncertain. Germline V gene data show CDR1 as KGHSH and CDR2 as LQKENI. V was trimmed by 2 bases and J by 5 bases, leaving 3 bases between them. The CDR3 runs to 11 residues.

This clone was counted between two and nine times. This chain joins TRBV10-3 and TRBJ1-1; D unclear. V was clipped by 6 bases and J by 6 bases, with 11 bases between them. CDR1 and CDR2 (germline): ENHRY, SYGVKD. This CDR3 is 12 amino acids long. CDR3 bases: TGTGCCATCAGCGATGGTAGTGCTGAAGCTTTCTTT. This codes for CAISDGSAEAFF.

This clone was counted between two and nine times. This chain links TRBV19 with TRBJ2-1; D uncertain. Germline CDR1 and CDR2: LNHDA and SQIVND (reference sequence). V lost 3 bases to trimming and J lost 0 bases, with 15 bases between them. The CDR3 covers 17 residues. CDR3 loop: CASSIPLGASSYNEQFF. For the CDR3, the DNA is TGTGCCAGTAGTATTCCATTAGGTGCCAGCTCCTACAATGAGCAGTTCTTC.

The chain employs TRBV6-5 and TRBJ1-1, with D perhaps TRBD1 (5 bases). V lost 5 bases to trimming and J lost 0 bases, with 13 bases between them. CDR1 is MNHEY, CDR2 SVGAGI, per germline. The CDR3 loop spans 15 amino acids. The CDR3 is CASSPDRSMNTEAFF. CDR3 in DNA: TGTGCCAGCAGTCCAGACAGAAGCATGAACACTGAAGCTTTCTTT.

This clone came up a few times. The chain recombines TRBV7-3 with TRBJ2-3; TRBD1 matches 7 bases. The germline V gene has CDR1 SGHTA and CDR2 FQGTGA. The CDR3 totals 18 residues. V shed 1 base, J shed 0 bases, and the junction held 10 bases outside the gene matches. The CDR3 nucleotides read TGTGCCAGCAGCTTAAGAGGGGGCCTAACAATAAGCACAGATACGCAGTATTTT. It translates to CASSLRGGLTISTDTQYF.

The rearrangement uses TRBV4-2 and TRBJ2-2; TRBD1 is a possible D gene (6 bases). This CDR3 comprises 15 residues. Per the germline V gene, CDR1 is LGHNA and CDR2 is YNFKEQ. Deletions cut 1 base from V and 4 bases from J, with 10 bases between. The CDR3 reads CASSQVGGITGELFF. The DNA for the CDR3 is TGTGCCAGCAGCCAAGTAGGGGGTATCACCGGGGAGCTGTTTTTT.